One sample yielded the 7 T cell receptor beta chains listed below, sequenced in a study of blood T cell repertoires in COVID-19. Sequencing used immunoSEQ multiplex PCR; TCRdb keeps in-frame clones, though not all of them. Of 80,000 to 100,000 clones listed, over 70% are singletons. The material sequenced was peripheral blood. These TCRs come from a man in his 60s with acute or convalescent COVID-19.

The V and J genes are TRBV6-2 or TRBV6-3 and TRBJ1-5; no definite D call. CDR1 MNHEY and CDR2 SVGEGT come from the germline V gene. The V gene lost 6 bases and the J gene lost 1 base, with 13 bases spanning the gap. This CDR3 spans 15 amino acids. CDR3 loop: CASSPGGLSNQPQHF. The CDR3 region has the DNA TGTGCCAGCAGCCCGGGAGGCCTCAGCAATCAGCCCCAGCATTTT.

The rearrangement uses TRBV28 and TRBJ1-2; TRBD1 matches at 10 bases. V lost 1 base and J lost 4; bases outside the gene matches: 6. This CDR3 comprises 16 residues. Germline loops: CDR1 MDHEN, CDR2 SYDVKM. The CDR3 loop is CASSLLGQGTIYGYTF. DNA of the CDR3: TGTGCCAGCAGTTTATTGGGACAGGGGACGATCTATGGCTACACCTTC.

This chain joins TRBV3-1 (or the pseudogene TRBV3-2) and TRBJ1-2; TRBD1 agrees at 7 bases. This CDR3 has 13 amino acids. The trim removed 2 bases at V and 9 bases at J, leaving 6 bases unmatched. CDR1 LGHDT and CDR2 YNNKEL come from the germline V gene (reference sequence). The CDR3 region is CASSQRTGDSYTF. The CDR3 nucleotides read TGTGCCAGCAGCCAACGTACAGGGGATAGCTACACCTTC.

Written as DNA, the CDR3 is TGTGCCAGCAGCTTGTCGGTCGGCGAGCAGTACTTC. Translated, it gives CASSLSVGEQYF. V gene TRBV5-6 combines with J gene TRBJ2-7, with D unclear. The CDR3 spans 12 residues. Germline V gene lookup returns CDR1 SGHDT and CDR2 YYEEEE. Trimming took off 1 base at V and 6 bases at J, with 8 bases between the two ends. Supplemented by reference TRBV5-6 and TRBJ2-7, the full variable domain reads DAGVTQSPTHLIKTRGQQVTLRCSPKSGHDTVSWYQQALGQGPQFIFQYYEEEERQRGNFPDRFSGHQFPNYSSELNVNALLLGDSALYLCASSLSVGEQYFGPGTRLTVT.

The genes are TRBV29-1 and TRBJ2-2; TRBD2 matches at 12 bases. This CDR3 comprises 15 residues. Germline CDR1 and CDR2: SQVTM and ANQGSEA. Trimming cost V 6 bases and J 3 bases; bases outside gene matches: 5. DNA for the CDR3: TGCAGCGTGCACACTAGCGGGGGGCACACCGGGGAGCTGTTTTTT. This codes for CSVHTSGGHTGELFF.

The chain combines TRBV10-1 with TRBJ1-1; D perhaps matches TRBD1 (6 bases). V was trimmed by 6 bases and J by 2 bases, leaving 10 bases between them. There are 13 residues in the CDR3. Germline loops: CDR1 WNHNN, CDR2 SYGVQD (reference sequence). The CDR3 bases are TGCGCCAGCAGCCGGGACATAAACACTGAAGCTTTCTTT. This translates into CASSRDINTEAFF.

This chain links TRBV3-1 (or the pseudogene TRBV3-2) with TRBJ1-5, with D possibly matching TRBD1 (6 bases). The length of the CDR3 is 13 residues. Between the trimmed V and J ends, which lost 2 bases and 7 bases, there was a span of 9 bases. Germline V gives CDR1 LGHDT, CDR2 YNNKEL (reference sequence). CDR3 coding DNA: TGTGCCAGCAGCCAATTGCAGGGGCAGCCCCAGCATTTT. Translating gives CASSQLQGQPQHF.